Shown below are 29 T cell receptor beta chains from a single sample sequenced in a study of Graves' ophthalmopathy and Graves' hyperthyroidism. TCR beta CDR3 amplification used RNA transcripts. RT-PCR was first run with HTBI primers, then multiplex PCR in a second round. One entry per CDR3 protein results from TCRdb running MiXCR on the multiplex PCR reads. Of roughly 1.1 million distinct CDR3 sequences listed, about two fifths are singletons. The sequenced sample consisted of peripheral blood or thyroid tissue (not recorded which). These receptor sequences come from an adult man with Graves' hyperthyroidism.

At least ten counts were recorded for this clonotype. The rearrangement joins TRBV20-1 to TRBJ2-7; TRBD2 matches 13 bases. Looked up from germline, CDR1 is DFQATT and CDR2 is SNEGSKA (reference sequence). The CDR3 is 14 amino acids. V lost 5 bases and J lost 1; bases outside the gene matches: 2. CDR3 sequence (DNA): TGCAGTGCTGAGACTAGCGGGGGGTCCTACGAGCAGTACTTC. It encodes CSAETSGGSYEQYF.

The V and J genes are TRBV7-9 and TRBJ2-7, with 7 bases aligning to TRBD2. J lost 5 bases, V lost 8 bases, and 12 bases had no gene match. This CDR3 is 14 amino acids long. Germline CDR1 and CDR2: SEHNR and FQNEAQ (reference sequence). As DNA, the CDR3 is TGTGCCAGCGAGGCGGGAGTAGGTCTCCACGAGCAGTACTTC. Encoded protein: CASEAGVGLHEQYF.

This clonotype was seen a handful of times. V gene TRBV20-1 combines with J gene TRBJ2-7; 9 bases line up with TRBD1. Trimming removed 5 bases from V and 3 bases from J; junction bases left unmatched: 11. The CDR3 extends over 15 amino acids. CDR1 and CDR2 from the germline V gene are DFQATT and SNEGSKA (reference sequence). The CDR3 here is CSAPRAGQGNYEQYF. For the CDR3, the DNA is TGCAGTGCTCCGAGGGCGGGACAGGGCAACTACGAGCAGTACTTC.

As regards this clonotype: At one end, the junction sequence differs from germline, possibly due to a read error. The rearrangement uses TRBV6-4 and TRBJ1-2; 8 bases agree with TRBD1. Germline-derived CDR1 and CDR2 are MRHNA and SNTAGT. The CDR3 totals 14 residues. The CDR3 DNA follows: TGTGCCAGCAGTCCGCGACAGGGGAGCTATGGCCACACCTTC. Protein product: CASSPRQGSYGHTF.

This clonotype was recorded many times. The chain employs TRBV12-3 or TRBV12-4 and TRBJ1-1; D ambiguous. The germline V and J ends were trimmed by 5 bases and 7 bases, with 11 bases remaining between them. This CDR3 spans 12 amino acids. CDR3 nucleotide sequence: TGTGCCAGCAGTCCCGACCCTAATGAAGCTTTCTTT. It encodes CASSPDPNEAFF.

This clonotype was recorded many times. The gene calls are TRBV10-1 and TRBJ1-3, with unresolved D. Germline V gene data show CDR1 as WNHNN and CDR2 as SYGVQD (reference sequence). This CDR3 has 14 residues. V dropped 4 bases and J dropped 4 bases, with 11 bases sitting between them. In DNA form, the CDR3 reads TGCGCCAGCAGTGTCAAGGATTCCGGAAACACCATATATTTT. Its translation: CASSVKDSGNTIYF.

With regard to this clonotype: Given a much more abundant clone one base away, this may be a read error. The chain uses TRBV29-1 and TRBJ1-1, with D possibly being TRBD1 (6 bases). Germline CDR1 and CDR2: SQVTM and ANQGSEA. The CDR3 has 13 amino acids. The CDR3 loop is CRVPTGMGTEAFF. The DNA for the CDR3 is TGCAGAGTCCCAACAGGGATGGGCACTGAAGCTTTCTTT.

The table lists this clonotype with many counts. V and J are TRBV10-3 and TRBJ1-2; no reliable D call. Trimming pared 2 bases from V and 1 base from J, leaving 11 bases between. This CDR3 region has 15 residues. The germline CDR1 and CDR2 sequences are ENHRY and SYGVKD. CDR3 protein: CAISERLGVNYGYTF. As DNA, the CDR3 is TGTGCCATCAGTGAGCGATTGGGAGTTAACTATGGCTACACCTTC.

This clonotype was recorded at least ten times. DNA for the CDR3: TGTGCCAGCAGCTACAGGGGAGCCCCACATTTT. Its protein product is CASSYRGAPHF. The chain employs TRBV12-3 or TRBV12-4 and TRBJ1-5; TRBD1 matches 7 bases. The CDR3 consists of 11 residues. V was clipped by 6 bases and J by 16 bases; unmatched bases: 9.

This clonotype was seen at least ten times. The chain is built from TRBV15 and TRBJ1-5; TRBD1 matches at 7 bases. This CDR3 is 16 amino acids long. Germline V CDR1 and CDR2: LNHNV, YYDKDF (reference sequence). The V and J ends lost 1 base and 0 bases, in that order; junction bases with no gene match: 3. As DNA, the CDR3 is TGTGCCACCAGCAGAGGTAGACAGGGTAGCAATCAGCCCCAGCATTTT. Translated: CATSRGRQGSNQPQHF.

V usage is TRBV28 and J usage is TRBJ2-7; 8 positions agree with TRBD1. Unmatched junction bases numbered 3, after V lost 3 bases and J lost 2 bases. Germline V CDR1 and CDR2: MDHEN, SYDVKM. This CDR3 is 14 amino acids long. CDR3 nucleotide sequence: TGTGCCAGCAGTTTGACAGGGGTGCCCTACGAGCAGTACTTC. The encoded protein is CASSLTGVPYEQYF.

On this clonotype itself: A much larger clone lies a single base off, so this may be a read error. The V gene is TRBV10-3, the J gene TRBJ2-7; D gene ambiguous. Germline V CDR1 and CDR2: ENHRY, SYGVKD. The V gene lost 3 bases and the J gene lost 7 bases, with 19 bases spanning the gap. The CDR3 sequence is 15 residues long. This chain's CDR3 is CAISEGRHPGREQYF. In nucleotides, the CDR3 is TGTGCCATCAGTGAAGGACGACACCCTGGGCGGGAGCAGTACTTC.

This clonotype showed up just a few times. This chain joins TRBV9 and TRBJ1-2, with D tentatively TRBD1 (5 bases). CDR1 is SGDLS and CDR2 is YYNGEE in the germline V gene. This CDR3 is 16 amino acids long. V was pared by 4 bases and J by 7 bases, with 23 bases between. As DNA, the CDR3 is TGTGCCAGCAGCTTCCGGGGCGCATCGGGGCGAGGTGGCTACACCTTC. The encoded protein is CASSFRGASGRGGYTF.

Of note for this clonotype: It may be a read error: a sequence one base away is much more abundant. The rearrangement links TRBV11-2 to TRBJ2-7, with D possibly TRBD1 on 6 matching bases. This CDR3 comprises 15 residues. Germline assignment: CDR1 SGHAT and CDR2 FQNNGV. The CDR3: CASGLDRDTSYEQYF. CDR3 bases: TGTGCCAGCGGCTTAGACCGGGACACCTCTTACGAGCAGTACTTC. Using reference TRBV11-2 and TRBJ2-7 for the parts outside the CDR3, the full variable domain is EAGVAQSPRYKIIEKRQSVAFWCNPISGHATLYWYQQILGQGPKLLIQFQNNGVVDDSQLPKDRFSAERLKGVDSTLKIQPAKLEDSAVYLCASGLDRDTSYEQYFGPGTRLTVT.

The V gene is TRBV29-1, the J gene TRBJ1-2; D not certain. Germline CDR1 is SQVTM and CDR2 is ANQGSEA. This CDR3 is 14 amino acids long. Trimming pared 4 bases from V and 8 bases from J, leaving 20 bases between. CDR3 nucleotides: TGCAGCGTTGCGACGTATACCGGGGAAGCAGGCTACACCTTC. Its protein is CSVATYTGEAGYTF.

This clonotype is a singleton in its sample. In nucleotides, the CDR3 is TGCAGGCCGGTGCCCGAGATCTCCACAGATACGCAGTATTTT. Amino acid sequence: CRPVPEISTDTQYF. The chain couples TRBV20-1 to TRBJ2-3; no clear D gene. Germline lookup yields CDR1 DFQATT and CDR2 SNEGSKA (reference sequence). The CDR3 has 14 amino acids.

The J gene is TRBJ2-3, the V gene TRBV20-1, with D possibly TRBD2 on 5 matching bases. CDR3 length: 16 amino acids. V was clipped by 3 bases and J by 4 bases, with 20 bases between them. Per the germline V gene, CDR1 is DFQATT and CDR2 is SNEGSKA (reference sequence). The CDR3 bases are TGCAGTGCTAGCCCCGGGGTCCTTGGGATCGCAGATACGCAGTATTTT. Translated, it gives CSASPGVLGIADTQYF.

The rearrangement links TRBV7-2 to TRBJ2-7, with 8 bases identical to TRBD2. The V segment lost 5 bases and the J segment 1 base; nucleotides outside the gene matches: 7. The germline gives CDR1 SGHTA, CDR2 FQGNSA. This CDR3 is 15 amino acids long. CDR3 residues: CASSIRAGASYEQYF. Written as DNA, the CDR3 is TGTGCCAGCAGCATAAGAGCGGGAGCGTCCTACGAGCAGTACTTC.

The chain is built from TRBV5-1 and TRBJ2-7, with 7 positions matching TRBD2. CDR3 length: 17 amino acids. V dropped 4 bases and J dropped 0; count of bases not matched to a gene: 13. In germline, CDR1 is SGHRS, CDR2 YFSETQ. The CDR3 loop reads CASSGSQASGVSYEQYF. As DNA, the CDR3 is TGCGCCAGCAGCGGTTCCCAGGCTAGCGGAGTCTCCTACGAGCAGTACTTC.

V usage is TRBV7-8 and J usage is TRBJ1-3; TRBD1 aligns across 7 bases. The CDR3 is made up of 15 amino acids. Per germline, CDR1 SGHVS and CDR2 FQNEAQ. V lost 6 bases and J lost 2; bases outside the gene matches: 7. The CDR3 coding sequence is TGTGCCAGCAGGTCTGGGACAGTTCCTGGAAACACCATATATTTT. It encodes CASRSGTVPGNTIYF. Full variable domain (rest looked up from reference TRBV7-8 and TRBJ1-3): GAGVSQSPRYKVAKRGQDVALRCDPISGHVSLFWYQQALGQGPEFLTYFQNEAQLDKSGLPSDRFFAERPEGSVSTLKIQRTQQEDSAVYLCASRSGTVPGNTIYFGEGSWLTVV.

In its sample, this clonotype was seen many times. The chain combines TRBV7-6 with TRBJ2-7; no firm D call. Germline V gives CDR1 SGHVS, CDR2 FNYEAQ. The germline V and J ends were trimmed by 3 bases and 0 bases, with 9 bases remaining between them. This CDR3 contains 14 residues. This CDR3 is CASSFDPYSYEQYF. CDR3 nucleotides: TGTGCCAGCAGCTTCGATCCGTACTCCTACGAGCAGTACTTC.

This clonotype was seen repeatedly, ten times or more. V gene TRBV20-1 combines with J gene TRBJ2-7; D possibly corresponds to TRBD1 (6 bases). From germline, CDR1 is DFQATT and CDR2 SNEGSKA (reference sequence). V lost 0 bases and J 6 bases, leaving 9 bases between the germline ends. The CDR3 loop spans 12 amino acids. In nucleotides, the CDR3 is TGCAGTGCTAGAGATCGGACAGCCGAGCAGTACTTC. Residues: CSARDRTAEQYF.

This clonotype was observed many times. The chain couples TRBV10-3 to TRBJ2-7; 11 positions agree with TRBD1. CDR1 ENHRY and CDR2 SYGVKD come from the germline V gene. This CDR3 is built from 13 residues. With V trimmed by 11 bases and J by 5 bases, 8 bases remained unmatched. Here the CDR3 DNA reads TGTGCCTCCCTCGGGACAGGGGGGAACGAGCAGTACTTC. Its translation is CASLGTGGNEQYF.

The J gene is TRBJ1-6, the V gene TRBV6-6; 7 bases align to TRBD1. The CDR3 runs to 15 residues. After removal of 5 bases from V and 9 bases from J, the junction contained 10 bases not matched to a gene. Looked up from germline, CDR1 is MNHNY and CDR2 is SVGAGI (reference sequence). CDR3 protein: CASSVRGRGGSPLHF. For the CDR3, the DNA is TGTGCCAGCAGTGTCCGGGGCAGGGGGGGTTCACCCCTCCACTTT.

This clonotype was seen ten or more times. The chain joins TRBV7-6 to TRBJ2-5, with TRBD2 as a possible D gene (6 bases). V was clipped by 5 bases and J by 2 bases, with 15 bases between them. Germline CDR1 reads SGHVS; CDR2 reads FNYEAQ. The CDR3 extends over 15 amino acids. The CDR3 reads CASSPAGTVQETQYF. CDR3 nucleotides: TGTGCCAGCAGCCCGGCGGGGACGGTTCAAGAGACCCAGTACTTC.

This clonotype was seen a handful of times. V usage is TRBV7-2 and J usage is TRBJ1-5, with D unclear. Germline CDR1 SGHTA, CDR2 FQGNSA. Trimming took 2 bases from V and 5 from J, leaving 7 bases between them. The CDR3 extends over 13 amino acids. The CDR3: CASSLFSDQPQHF. The DNA for the CDR3 is TGTGCCAGCAGCTTATTTTCGGATCAGCCCCAGCATTTT.

This clonotype was seen many times. The J gene is TRBJ2-2, the V gene TRBV7-3, with D perhaps being TRBD1 or TRBD2 (5 bases each). V lost 3 bases and J 2 bases, leaving 7 bases between the germline ends. The CDR3 length is 14 residues. The germline V gene has CDR1 SGHTA and CDR2 FQGTGA. The CDR3 DNA follows: TGTGCCAGCAGCTTTGGGGACAACACCGGGGAGCTGTTTTTT. Its translation is CASSFGDNTGELFF.

With regard to this clonotype: The germline gene is not matched at one end of the junction; a read error may be the cause. This chain joins TRBV5-4 and TRBJ2-5; D is possibly TRBD2 (5 bases). Germline V CDR1 and CDR2: SGHNT, YYREEE (reference sequence). CDR3 length: 13 residues. The CDR3 coding sequence is TGTGCCACCAGCTTGGGAGAGCGGGAGACCCAGTACTTC. Protein product: CATSLGERETQYF.

Only a few counts were recorded for this clonotype. This rearrangement joins TRBV28 to TRBJ2-7; perhaps TRBD1 as D (6 bases). V lost 6 bases and J lost 3, with 15 bases in between. The germline gives CDR1 MDHEN, CDR2 SYDVKM. The CDR3 loop spans 14 amino acids. The CDR3 DNA is TGTGCCAGCAGGAGGGGGATCAATCGCTACGAGCAGTACTTC. Translated, it gives CASRRGINRYEQYF.